These 14 T cell receptor beta chains were all obtained from the same sample, sequenced in a study of regulatory T cells in long-lasting Graves disease. TCR beta libraries were built with iRepertoire HTBI primers and Arm-PCR of CDR3 regions. TCRdb reanalysed the multiplex PCR reads using MiXCR and keeps one entry per CDR3 protein. The profile covers approximately 470,000 distinct CDR3 sequences, with 15% to 20% appearing a single time and 10% to 15% taken by the ten largest. Indicated time point: newly diagnosed GD, antithyroid drugs for less than 3 months. The authors made the TCR library using RNA they extracted from PBMCs. The same sample was also studied in work on T cells in Graves' hyperthyroidism and ophthalmopathy.

The sequencing used peripheral blood mononuclear cells (PBMCs), collected at new diagnosis, from a patient treated with antithyroid drugs. These receptors all stem from a man aged 40-50 years with Graves disease.

This clonotype was counted ten times or more. This chain connects TRBV28 to TRBJ2-7; 8 bases line up with TRBD1. Germline loops: CDR1 MDHEN, CDR2 SYDVKM. This CDR3 has 15 amino acids. Unmatched junction bases numbered 10, after V lost 4 bases and J lost 5 bases. The CDR3 loop reads CASSSSGGRLDEQYF. CDR3 DNA: TGTGCCAGCAGTTCCTCAGGGGGCAGGTTGGACGAGCAGTACTTC.

This clonotype has at least ten counts. This chain connects TRBV3-1 to TRBJ2-2; 7 bases map to TRBD2. J lost 0 bases, V lost 4 bases, and 5 bases had no gene match. The CDR3 has 16 amino acids. Germline CDR1 and CDR2: LGHDT and YNNKEL (reference sequence). CDR3 in amino acids: CASSLGTNANTGELFF. CDR3 sequence (DNA): TGTGCCAGCAGCCTAGGGACTAACGCGAACACCGGGGAGCTGTTTTTT.

The gene calls are TRBV11-2 and TRBJ1-1; no clear D. The V end lost 1 base, the J end lost 4 bases, and 7 bases lay between the germline ends. The CDR3 is made up of 13 amino acids. Looked up from germline, CDR1 is SGHAT and CDR2 is FQNNGV. The CDR3 nucleotides are TGTGCCAGCAGCTTAGTTGCGGGCACTGAAGCTTTCTTT. Encoded protein: CASSLVAGTEAFF.

This chain links TRBV28 with TRBJ2-1, with 8 nucleotides matching TRBD1. V was clipped by 5 bases and J by 3 bases; unmatched bases: 9. The CDR3 runs to 16 residues. In germline, CDR1 is MDHEN, CDR2 SYDVKM. Here the CDR3 DNA reads TGTGCCAGCAGTAACACCGGGACAGGAGGCTACAATGAGCAGTTCTTC. Encoded protein: CASSNTGTGGYNEQFF. The whole variable domain, filled in from reference TRBV28 and TRBJ2-1, reads DVKVTQSSRYLVKRTGEKVFLECVQDMDHENMFWYRQDPGLGLRLIYFSYDVKMKEKGDIPEGYSVSREKKERFSLILESASTNQTSMYLCASSNTGTGGYNEQFFGPGTRLTVL.

CDR3 residues: CASSVNPGQGQETQYF. CDR3 nucleotides: TGCGCCAGCAGCGTAAATCCGGGACAGGGCCAAGAGACCCAGTACTTC. This rearrangement joins TRBV5-1 to TRBJ2-5; TRBD1 matches at 9 bases. The germline gives CDR1 SGHRS, CDR2 YFSETQ. CDR3 length: 16 residues. V trimming: 4 bases; J trimming: 1 base; junction bases outside the gene matches: 8.

This clonotype came up many times. The rearrangement uses TRBV2 and TRBJ2-4, with TRBD2 as a possible D gene (5 bases). V was shortened by 2 bases and J by 0 bases, with 14 bases between the two germline ends. Per germline, CDR1 SNHLY and CDR2 FYNNEI. This CDR3 has 17 amino acids. CDR3 sequence (DNA): TGTGCCAGCAGTGAAAGGGAGTTGGAATTAGCCAAAAACATTCAGTACTTC. This encodes CASSERELELAKNIQYF.

This clonotype was recorded a few times. This chain connects TRBV5-1 to TRBJ1-3; D remains unclear. CDR1 is SGHRS and CDR2 is YFSETQ in the germline V gene. This CDR3 comprises 16 residues. The ends were cut back, 0 bases at V and 0 bases at J, with 10 bases in the middle. CDR3 DNA: TGCGCCAGCAGCTTGGGGGAGCAGAGCTCTGGAAACACCATATATTTT. Translating it yields CASSLGEQSSGNTIYF.

This clonotype was seen at least ten times. This chain links TRBV20-1 with TRBJ2-1, with 9 bases matching TRBD2. CDR1 and CDR2 (germline): DFQATT, SNEGSKA (reference sequence). The CDR3 is 15 amino acids. J lost 4 bases, V lost 3 bases, and 7 bases had no gene match. The CDR3 is CSASGAGGRYNEQFF. The CDR3 DNA is TGCAGTGCTAGCGGGGCGGGAGGGCGATACAATGAGCAGTTCTTC.

The chain carries TRBV13 and TRBJ2-7, with 11 bases that match TRBD2. The CDR3 is 15 residues long. The V gene's germline CDR1 is PRHDT and CDR2 FYEKMQ (reference sequence). Trimming removed 1 base from V and 4 bases from J; junction bases left unmatched: 3. CDR3 loop: CASSLDSGRDYEQYF. CDR3 coding DNA: TGTGCCAGCAGCTTAGATAGCGGGAGGGATTACGAGCAGTACTTC.

The chain employs TRBV6-2 or TRBV6-3 and TRBJ2-2, with 8 bases that match TRBD1. Germline CDR1 and CDR2: MNHEY and SVGEGT. The ends lost 5 bases at V and 1 base at J; junction bases unmatched: 9. The CDR3 covers 17 residues. As DNA, the CDR3 is TGTGCCAGCAGTGCTCTGGGACAGGCGGTGAACACCGGGGAGCTGTTTTTT. Its translation: CASSALGQAVNTGELFF.

This clonotype was observed at least ten times. This chain uses TRBV28 with TRBJ1-5, with D perhaps matching TRBD1 (6 bases). This CDR3 region has 19 residues. CDR1 and CDR2 from the germline V gene are MDHEN and SYDVKM. The V end lost 1 base, the J end lost 4 bases, and 23 bases lay between the germline ends. CDR3 sequence (DNA): TGTGCCAGCAGTTTATCAAGGAGGGGGAAACGTAAACAAAATCAGCCCCAGCATTTT. Its translation: CASSLSRRGKRKQNQPQHF.

This clonotype was detected many times. V is TRBV20-1 and J is TRBJ2-3; tentative D call: TRBD2 (5 bases). In germline, CDR1 is DFQATT, CDR2 SNEGSKA (reference sequence). Trimming took 3 bases from V and 2 from J, leaving 15 bases between them. The CDR3 has 15 amino acids. For the CDR3, the DNA is TGCAGTGCTAGCGAAAGCGGCCGCCCCACAGATACGCAGTATTTT. Amino acid sequence: CSASESGRPTDTQYF.

The sample holds a few counts of this clonotype. The rearrangement links TRBV12-3 or TRBV12-4 to TRBJ1-2, with 12 bases aligning to TRBD1. J was trimmed by 2 bases and V by 3 bases; bases with no gene match: 7. This CDR3 has 17 amino acids. The CDR3 nucleotides are TGTGCCAGCAGTTTCGGGGGACAGGGGGCACTGAACTATGGCTACACCTTC. Residues: CASSFGGQGALNYGYTF.

The V gene is TRBV6-2 or TRBV6-3, the J gene TRBJ1-5, with 8 bases lining up with TRBD1. This CDR3 contains 16 residues. The germline gives CDR1 MNHEY, CDR2 SVGEGT. V dropped 0 bases and J dropped 2; count of bases not matched to a gene: 3. CDR3 loop: CASSYSTGQGNQPQHF. CDR3 DNA: TGTGCCAGCAGTTACTCGACGGGACAGGGCAATCAGCCCCAGCATTTT.